The sequence of this T cell receptor (beta chain) was determined in a study of spatial heterogeneity in lung cancer. After removal of 0 bases from V and 6 bases from J, the junction contained 4 bases not matched to a gene. The CDR3 totals 15 residues. Germline-derived CDR1 and CDR2 are SGHRS and YFSETQ. TCRdb recomputed calls from the 5' RACE reads with MiXCR, one row per CDR3 protein. The table includes roughly 80,000 distinct CDR3 sequences, 8% detected once. This sample's time point: sample taken at primary tumor resection. The donors were approximately 65 patients with non-small cell lung cancer that was early-stage and untreated. In each case, whole RNA from tumor, nontumor lung or frozen PBMC was sequenced unsorted.

The source is a male donor with early-stage non-small cell lung cancer. This chain joins TRBV5-1 and TRBJ2-1; 9 positions agree with TRBD1. This material consisted of PBMCs, taken at surgery. CDR3 sequence: CASSLGQGVVNEQFF. The CDR3, as DNA: TGCGCCAGCAGCTTGGGACAGGGGGTCGTCAATGAGCAGTTCTTC. Drawing the rest from reference TRBV5-1 and TRBJ2-1, the complete variable domain is KAGVTQTPRYLIKTRGQQVTLSCSPISGHRSVSWYQQTPGQGLQFLFEYFSETQRNKGNFPGRFSGRQFSNSRSEMNVSTLELGDSALYLCASSLGQGVVNEQFFGPGTRLTVL.